This T cell receptor beta chain stems from a study of cytomegalovirus exposure and HLA in healthy donors (dated by TCRdb to 2016 to 2017). Study-wide context: An earlier analysis of approximately 600 of the donors reported roughly 300 Gb of sequence data and some 120 million unique TCR beta sequences from some 180 million T cells. Roughly 300 gigabases of sequencing data and around 80 million unique TCR sequences made up an early release that covered over 550 HLA-typed donors. The genetic ancestry cluster associated with self-reported Caucasian donors included over 65% of the approximately 400 genotyped donors. The study aimed to test whether signatures of past pathogen exposure could be identified by cataloging public T cell receptors. Using immunosequencing, the study profiled T cell repertoires from 550 to 750 subjects and related those repertoires to cytomegalovirus serostatus. Besides the first cohort of 666 subjects, a separate validation cohort made up of 120 different subjects was used. The study combined high-throughput TCR immunosequencing, statistical association of individual TCRs with disease status, and machine learning to predict cytomegalovirus infection status. In a later analysis, previously published TCR beta repertoires from 670 or so donors were re-analyzed and high-resolution HLA genotyping was added so that TCR occurrence patterns could be studied. Rather than drawing on any new phenotypic data, the later analysis identified candidate immune exposures from TCR beta sequences and the way those sequences occurred across donors. In an earlier analysis of 587 of the donors, high-throughput TCR beta sequencing was used to judge whether each TCR beta V gene segment behaved as functional or pseudogenic. Donor age, sex, ethnicity and CMV serostatus were collected together with the repertoire data. Genome-wide SNP genotypes for about 60% of the roughly 700 donors were used in a later genetic analysis, which treated that subset as a discovery cohort. All discovery cohort repertoires had been generated on a single sequencing platform. Both class I and class II loci were covered by HLA typing, at four-digit resolution. Typing coverage varied by locus: roughly 629-640 donors for A, B, C, DRB1 and DQB1; roughly 500 for DQA1; more than 600 for DPA1; 450 to 480 for DPB1. Because of strong linkage in the cohort, roughly five DR-DQ haplotypes were treated as single units for association and clustering. Among almost 400 genotyped donors of the cohort, an average of about 240,000 unique TCR beta nucleotide sequences were sequenced per donor, roughly 20% of them non-productive.

About this clone itself: The clone's antigen remains unknown. No much larger clone is present one base from it, and per-base qualities are unavailable.

The CDR3, from cysteine to phenylalanine, totals 15 residues. This entry keeps only the CDR3 DNA: 45 bases, framed from base 1. Clipping removes 6 bases from V and 4 bases from J, with 7 as the unmatched junction base count. The germline V gene supplies CDR1 MDHEN and CDR2 SYDVKM. Results and caveats for the whole study, not just this receptor: In vitro tests confirmed that a few of the cytomegalovirus-associated TCR beta chains recognize cytomegalovirus antigens. In a later analysis, the rate of TCR association differed among HLA loci, with DRB1 alleles having the most associated TCRs and HLA-C alleles having the fewest. A later analysis found that most CMV-associated TCR beta chains appeared HLA-restricted, with HLA associations seemingly driven largely by CMV exposure. Linkage disequilibrium might explain the correlated functional status among segregating V segments, but an unknown experimental factor could not be ruled out. Because HLA typing was missing for some donors at each locus, association tests included only the typed subset. A further reported finding was that TCR beta sequences accurately predicted the HLA-A and HLA-B alleles for most subjects in the first cohort. Over 15 rarely observed V segments, including chromosome 9 orphons, were excluded from the earlier analysis of almost 600 of the donors because counts were too low. Sequencing depth was assumed to be roughly uniform across donors in the presence/absence analyses, though that assumption may not hold. Most TCR sequences were observed very rarely across donors, whereas some public TCRs were present in many individuals. Compared with equally common non-associated chains, HLA-associated TCR beta chains in a later analysis were more clonally expanded and had lower generation probabilities. The study listed over 150 TCR beta chains as associated with cytomegalovirus. A group of highly shared sequence variants was considered likely to be a technical artifact of the sequencing pipeline. Strong co-occurrence of HLA alleles, especially DR and DQ, made assigning TCR associations to individual alleles difficult. V-gene and J-gene trimming of TCR beta chains was associated with a missense DCLRE1C variant in a later genetic analysis, and the association was replicated in an independent cohort. Some IMGT-functional V segments, including TRBV6-2 and TRBV6-3, could not be told apart with the 87-base-pair reads, so those segments were excluded. In an earlier analysis of approximately 590 of the donors, most TCR beta V segments were observed in productive rearrangements about 87% or about 30% of the time, broadly matching IMGT annotations. Compared with the approximately 700-donor mean, donors in an Asian-associated ancestry cluster had fewer N-insertions in productive TCRs, according to a later genetic analysis. A later analysis associated 15,000 to 20,000 TCR beta sequences with specific HLA alleles at a false discovery rate of 0.05. In a later analysis, several top co-occurrence clusters were reported to appear linked to parvovirus B19, influenza, CMV and Epstein-Barr virus. In both the original and validation cohorts, the classifier was reported to diagnose cytomegalovirus status with high specificity and sensitivity. According to the authors, the approach could potentially be generalized to other disease states and immunological phenotypes. CMV serostatus was the only immune exposure information available for the cohort. Only TCR beta chains were sequenced in this cohort, and the absence of alpha or paired-chain data limited detectable features.

Libraries were prepared through the immunoSEQ multiplex PCR assay. For the multiplex PCR, a mixture combining 60 forward primers for TCR Vbeta segments and 13 reverse primers for TCR Jbeta segments was used. The CDR3 region of rearranged TCR beta genes was amplified from genomic DNA by a multiplex PCR assay. The Illumina HiSeq System was used to sequence the amplified TCR beta libraries as 87-base-pair reads. The published analysis was carried out like this. Across the 600 to 700 repertoires, a later analysis counted some 81 million unique TCR beta chains, some 11 million of which were shared by at least two donors. Raw reads were error-corrected and collapsed into unique sequences by a nearest-neighbor algorithm in which closely related sequences were merged to remove PCR and sequencing errors. CDR3 sequences were aligned to IMGT reference sequences to assign V, D and J gene segments. For a sequence to be retained, a match of at least six nucleotides was required to both a V gene segment and a J gene segment. Rearrangements were called productive when the CDR3 lacked stop codons and stayed in frame with V and J; all others were non-productive. CDR3 was defined according to IMGT convention as the region running from the second conserved V-encoded cysteine to the conserved J-encoded phenylalanine. The earlier analysis of some 550 of the donors excluded any sequence lacking an unambiguous match to a single V gene segment. An earlier analysis of several hundred of the donors called V segments functional above 56.7% productive rearrangements and segregating when the between-donor standard deviation exceeded 5%. A statistical classification framework was developed to diagnose cytomegalovirus status using the catalog of TCR beta chain sequences. V and J gene assignment, in a later analysis, came from comparing TCR nucleotide sequences with IMGT/GENE-DB human TR gene sequences. In a later analysis, CDR3 sequences and most-parsimonious VDJ recombination scenarios were assigned using the TCRdist pipeline. In a later analysis, every TCR beta chain was defined by the combination of its CDR3 amino acid sequence and its V-gene family, and reads without a unique V-gene family were dropped. In a later analysis, 500 to 650 highly shared, low-generation-probability nucleotide sequences were removed to address suspected cross-contamination and a sequencing artifact. For each public chain, a later analysis derived a clonal expansion index from normalized ranks of inferred template counts within each repertoire. In a later analysis, generation probabilities were computed with a VDJ recombination model fitted to out-of-frame rearrangements, and the resulting probabilities were checked against IGoR. In a later analysis, TCR-TCR, TCR-HLA and TCR-CMV co-occurrence was scored with hypergeometric tests, and a repertoire-size bias correction was applied to TCR pairs. A later analysis estimated false discovery rates by permuting HLA or CMV assignments 20 times. In a later analysis, co-occurring TCRs were grouped with DBSCAN, and TCRdist sequence similarity was added when clustering was performed within HLA-allele-positive subsets. For co-occurrence clustering, repertoires with fewer than 30,000 or more than 120,000 public chains were excluded, along with five repertoires with anomalous nucleotide sharing. TCRdb obtained this table from immuneACCESS and retained in-frame rearrangements with V and J assigned. These tables miss some clones; where compared with another copy, unresolved V genes account for less than half of the shortfall, and the remainder is unexplained. V and J calls and clone size are as listed in that table; D and trimming were resolved from the DNA. In this sample the table shows 100,000 to 150,000 clones, approximately 75% of which occur a single time. Around 3.3% of the sample is held by the ten biggest clonotypes.

The cohort consisted of approximately 670 healthy bone marrow donors. At the time of sampling, all cohort members were nominally healthy, though unrecorded immune exposures were likely present. The donor tested CMV seronegative, placing the donor among the roughly 400 seronegative members of the cohort. Each donor provided a peripheral blood sample, and peripheral blood mononuclear cells were used for TCR beta sequencing. Genomic DNA extraction from the blood cell samples was performed with the Qiagen DNeasy Blood Extraction Kit. Sequencing input: PBMCs. Rearrangement joined TRBV28 to TRBJ2-1, with 9 bases matching TRBD1. The receptor comes from a woman aged 45-59 years in good health and CMV-seronegative. The CDR3 protein: CASSPTGGLYNEQFF. The DNA is TGTGCCAGCAGCCCAACAGGGGGCCTTTACAATGAGCAGTTCTTC.